Given below is one T cell receptor beta chain in context. Its antigen is not yet known. No much larger clone exists at a distance of one base, and base qualities are not known. Genomic DNA was extracted with the Qiagen DNeasy kit from unsorted PBMCs and from negatively selected CD4+ and CD8+ fractions. TCR beta CDR3 regions were amplified by immunoSEQ multiplex PCR using primers annealing to V and J segments. A synthetic immune receptor repertoire was used to minimize amplification bias, and any residual bias was removed computationally once sequencing was done. Per the source publication's procedure: Repertoire diversity was quantified as the Shannon entropy index using custom Python scripts. Unsorted, CD4+ and CD8+ repertoires were analyzed separately, except for combined analyses in which CD4+ and CD8+ sequences were merged in silico. A clone was considered expanded if an increase in frequency of at least 2-fold after treatment relative to C1D1 was found, and a pseudocount of 0.5 was applied to clones undetected at baseline. Singleton clones were defined as clones with 0 or 1 copy at C1D1, and non-singleton clones were defined as clones with 2 or more copies. Clones expanded in unsorted samples were assigned a CD4+, CD8+ or unknown annotation through matching of protein sequences in sorted samples from the same patient. Wilcoxon tests on paired samples were used to test changes in diversity from C1D1 to C4D1. TCRdb took this table from immuneACCESS and kept in-frame rearrangements with V and J called. Such tables lack part of the clones; where checked against another copy, unresolved V genes explain under half of the gap, and the rest is unexplained. The D gene and trimming were derived from the DNA, and the V and J assignments and clone size from that table. In this sample the table shows tens of thousands of clones, 90% of which occur a single time. The top ten hold 2.5% to 3.5% of the sample.

The sample's time point label, decoded: cycle 4 day 1 (C4D1), after less than 7 weeks of nivolumab. Every trial patient had relapsed after autologous stem cell transplantation, and cohorts A, B and C differed in prior brentuximab vedotin exposure. The trial cohort included 50 to 60 patients with relapsed/refractory classical Hodgkin lymphoma, and each patient had a best overall response of complete response, partial response or progressive disease. Single-agent nivolumab was administered to trial patients in the multi-cohort phase II CheckMate 205 trial. An independent review committee assessed best overall response by applying the 2007 International Working Group response criteria. Trial PBMCs were collected immediately before nivolumab initiation (C1D1) and during therapy at cycle 2 day 1 and cycle 4 day 1. Peripheral blood was collected in 8 mL Vacutainer Cell Preparation Tubes, from which PBMCs were isolated by centrifugation and then cryopreserved.

According to the germline V gene, CDR1 reads SGHAT and CDR2 reads FQNNGV. The CDR3, cysteine through phenylalanine, is 15 amino acids long. The only DNA kept is the CDR3, 45 bases in frame from the first base. V is cut back by 5 bases and J by 6 bases, with 12 bases in the junction unmatched. These data come from a study of PD-1 blockade in classical Hodgkin lymphoma (dated by TCRdb to about 2020). Notes on the research overall: Nivolumab dosing was 3 mg/kg intravenously every 2 weeks, continuing until either disease progression or unacceptable toxicity. To define a peripheral blood immune signature of response to PD-1 blockade in classical Hodgkin lymphoma, the study combined TCR beta sequencing with CyTOF. The investigation overall reported the following: CD4+ but not CD8+ TCR diversity rose significantly by C4D1 (p=0.0027 vs p=0.16), most apparent in complete responders (p=0.02). Baseline TCR diversity was reported to be lower in newly diagnosed patients than in healthy donors, and even lower in relapsed/refractory patients. Patients starting nivolumab less than 1 year after ASCT had lower diversity and were excluded from later analyses to avoid confounding by immune reconstitution. The study was restricted to a single clinical trial cohort, and the causes of repertoire differences, possibly disease activity or prior therapy, were left undefined. Trial patients with a complete response had baseline diversity similar to that of newly diagnosed patients, while partial responders and progressors had significantly lower diversity.

The chain links TRBV11-2 with TRBJ2-7; 8 junctional bases match TRBD1. The starting material was peripheral blood mononuclear cells (PBMCs), obtained before the fourth cycle of nivolumab. This clonotype was obtained from a human donor with classical Hodgkin lymphoma. The sequenced DNA: TGTGCCAGCAGCCCCTGGCTAAGGACAGGGCCCGAGCAGTACTTC. The resulting protein is CASSPWLRTGPEQYF.